The rows below give T cell receptor beta chains drawn from one sample of a study of Ad26.COV2.S vaccination and SARS-CoV-2 variants. Libraries were prepared by immunoSEQ multiplex PCR; TCRdb keeps only in-frame clonotypes and omits some of them. The sample consists of around 370,000 clones, about 90% of them appearing once. Sequenced material: peripheral blood, taken after recovery from COVID-19. The origin of the receptors is a human donor who had recovered from COVID-19. CDR3s include the opening cysteine and the closing phenylalanine or tryptophan. Each record gives: clone size, D gene, J gene, V gene, CDR3 DNA, CDR3 protein. The D gene is left open where the match is weak. Clone size appears in some rows only: once, few, many, or a class for an expanded clone.

- | - | TRBJ1-2 | TRBV6-5 | TGTGCCAGCAGTTACTCGCCGACAGCAAACTATGGCTACACCTTC | CASSYSPTANYGYTF
- | TRBD2 | TRBJ2-7 | TRBV4-3 | TGCGCCAGCAGCCAAGAAACCACTAGCGGGGGAAGCTACGAGCAGTACTTC | CASSQETTSGGSYEQYF
- | - | TRBJ2-7 | TRBV27 | TGTGCCAGCAGTTTACCTGGGGCCCCCTACGAGCAGTACTTC | CASSLPGAPYEQYF
- | - | TRBJ1-1 | TRBV7-9 | TGTGCCAGCAGCCCCCGCCGGGCCCTAGGGAACACTGAAGCTTTCTTT | CASSPRRALGNTEAFF
- | - | TRBJ2-3 | TRBV2 | TGTGCCAGCAGTGAAAGAGACTACTTCACAGATACGCAGTATTTT | CASSERDYFTDTQYF
- | - | TRBJ1-1 | TRBV10-3 | TGTGCCATCAGTGAGTCAATAAGGGGCACTGAAGCTTTCTTT | CAISESIRGTEAFF
- | - | TRBJ2-1 | TRBV7-9 | TGTGCCAGCAGCTTAGCGTCAGGGTATGAGCAGTTCTTC | CASSLASGYEQFF
- | TRBD2 | TRBJ2-3 | TRBV19 | TGTGCCAGTAGTCCTACTAGCGGGGGATTAGATACGCAGTATTTT | CASSPTSGGLDTQYF
- | TRBD1 | TRBJ1-5 | TRBV25-1 | TGTGCCAGCAGTGAGACAGGGGTTGGCCAGCCCCAGCATTTT | CASSETGVGQPQHF
- | - | TRBJ2-3 | TRBV9 | TGTGCCAGCAGCGGGACCACTACAGATACGCAGTATTTT | CASSGTTTDTQYF
- | - | TRBJ2-6 | TRBV5-1 | TGCGCCAGCAGCTTGATGGATTCCGGGGCCAACGTCCTGACTTTC | CASSLMDSGANVLTF
once | - | TRBJ2-2 | TRBV19 | TGTGCCAGTAGTAGGGTGCCGACCGGGGAGCTGTTTTTT | CASSRVPTGELFF
- | - | TRBJ1-5 | TRBV19 | TGTGCCAGTAGTGACCGGGGTGCGGTTCGTCAGCCCCAGCATTTT | CASSDRGAVRQPQHF
- | - | TRBJ1-6 | TRBV6-6 | TGTGCCAGCAGCCCCGGGACAAATAATTCACCCCTCCACTTT | CASSPGTNNSPLHF
- | - | TRBJ1-2 | TRBV14 | TGTGCCAGCAGCCAAGATAGTACTCACAGGGTGTGGGGCTACACCTTC | CASSQDSTHRVWGYTF
- | - | TRBJ1-5 | TRBV6-5 | TGTGCCAGCAGTTACTCCGCTGGTAGCAATCAGCCCCAGCATTTT | CASSYSAGSNQPQHF
- | - | TRBJ1-3 | TRBV10-1 | TGCGCCAGCAGTGAGTCGATCGGGACGAAAAACACCATATATTTT | CASSESIGTKNTIYF
- | - | TRBJ2-7 | TRBV7-9 | TGTGCCAGCAGCCCCAGGGGGGCCGAAGGATCCTACGAGCAGTACTTC | CASSPRGAEGSYEQYF
few | - | TRBJ1-5 | TRBV6-6 | TGTGCCAGCAGTTTGGGGGGCCGAAGCAATCAGCCCCAGCATTTT | CASSLGGRSNQPQHF
- | - | TRBJ1-2 | TRBV6-6 | TGTGCCAGCGGCCTCGGGCAGGGGATGGCTGGCTACACCTTC | CASGLGQGMAGYTF
- | - | TRBJ2-7 | TRBV5-6 | TGTGCCAGCAGGGGGGCCGGTTACTACGAGCAGTACTTC | CASRGAGYYEQYF
- | - | TRBJ2-7 | TRBV9 | TGTGCCAGCAGCGTAGTTTTGGGGACCGAGCAGTACTTC | CASSVVLGTEQYF
- | TRBD2 | TRBJ2-1 | TRBV5-8 | TGTGCCAGCAGCTTGACTCGACTAGCGGGGGTAGAGCAGTTCTTC | CASSLTRLAGVEQFF
- | TRBD1 | TRBJ2-1 | TRBV9 | TGTGCCAGCAGCACCCGGGACAGGGGGCTCGATGAGCAGTTCTTC | CASSTRDRGLDEQFF
- | - | TRBJ1-1 | TRBV9 | TGTGCCAGCAGCCGGGGACATCGGGAGGGCACTGAAGCTTTCTTT | CASSRGHREGTEAFF
- | - | TRBJ2-1 | TRBV11-2 | TGTGCCAGCAGCTTAGTCCCGACAGGAGGCAATGAGCAGTTCTTC | CASSLVPTGGNEQFF
- | - | TRBJ2-5 | TRBV19 | TGTGCCAGTAGTATCTCCGGCGGACAAGAGACCCAGTACTTC | CASSISGGQETQYF
- | TRBD1 | TRBJ1-1 | TRBV4-1 | TGCGCCAGCAGCCAAGAAGGACAGGGGGGGACTGAAGCTTTCTTT | CASSQEGQGGTEAFF
- | TRBD1 | TRBJ2-4 | TRBV6-5 | TGTGCCAGCAGTTACTCGGGGACAGTAGCCAAAAACATTCAGTACTTC | CASSYSGTVAKNIQYF
- | TRBD2 | TRBJ2-5 | TRBV3-1/TRBV3-2 | TGTGCCAGCAGCCAAGGGCAAGCGGGGGTCCAAGAGACCCAGTACTTC | CASSQGQAGVQETQYF
- | TRBD2 | TRBJ2-2 | TRBV5-6 | TGTGCCAGCAGCCTACTTCCCCCCAGCGGGGGGGCCACCGGGGAGCTGTTTTTT | CASSLLPPSGGATGELFF
- | TRBD1 | TRBJ2-7 | TRBV4-3 | TGCGCCAGCAGCCGAACAGGACAGGGGGGCTACGAGCAGTACTTC | CASSRTGQGGYEQYF